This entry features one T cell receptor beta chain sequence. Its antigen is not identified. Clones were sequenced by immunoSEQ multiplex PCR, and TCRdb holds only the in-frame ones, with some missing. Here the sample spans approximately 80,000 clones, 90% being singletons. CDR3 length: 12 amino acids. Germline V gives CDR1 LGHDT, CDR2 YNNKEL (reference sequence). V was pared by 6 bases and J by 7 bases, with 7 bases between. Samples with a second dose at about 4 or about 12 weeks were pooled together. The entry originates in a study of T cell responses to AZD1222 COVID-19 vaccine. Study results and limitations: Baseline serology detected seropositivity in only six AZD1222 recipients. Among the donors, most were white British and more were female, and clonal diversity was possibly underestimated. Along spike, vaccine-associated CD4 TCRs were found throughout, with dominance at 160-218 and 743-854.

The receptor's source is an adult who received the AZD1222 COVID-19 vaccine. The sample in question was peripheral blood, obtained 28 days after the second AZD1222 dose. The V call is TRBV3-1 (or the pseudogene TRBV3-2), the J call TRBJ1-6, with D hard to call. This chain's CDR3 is CASSLPNSPLHF. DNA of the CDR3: TGTGCCAGCAGTCTGCCGAATTCACCCCTCCACTTT.